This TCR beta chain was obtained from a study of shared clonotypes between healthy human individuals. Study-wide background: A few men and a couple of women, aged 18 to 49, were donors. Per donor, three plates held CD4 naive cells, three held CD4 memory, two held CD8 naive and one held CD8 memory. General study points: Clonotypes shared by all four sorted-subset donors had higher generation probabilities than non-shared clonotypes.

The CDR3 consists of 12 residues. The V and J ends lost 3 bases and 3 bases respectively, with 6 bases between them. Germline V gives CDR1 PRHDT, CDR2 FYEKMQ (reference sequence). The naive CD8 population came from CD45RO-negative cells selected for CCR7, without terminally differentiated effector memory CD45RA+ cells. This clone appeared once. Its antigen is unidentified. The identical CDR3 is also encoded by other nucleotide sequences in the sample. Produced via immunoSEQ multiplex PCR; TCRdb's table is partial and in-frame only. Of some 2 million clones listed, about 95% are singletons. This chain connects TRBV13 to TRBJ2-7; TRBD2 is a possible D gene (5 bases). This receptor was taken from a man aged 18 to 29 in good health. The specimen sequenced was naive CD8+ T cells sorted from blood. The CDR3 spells CASSLGDYEQYF. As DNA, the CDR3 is TGTGCCAGCAGCTTGGGAGACTACGAGCAGTACTTC.